This T cell receptor beta chain comes out of a study of blood T cell repertoires in COVID-19. Profiled with immunoSEQ multiplex PCR; TCRdb holds only in-frame clones, not every one. The sample contains 130,000 to 150,000 clones, 70% to 85% of which appear only once. The CDR3 is 15 residues long. Trimming took 5 bases from V and 6 from J; bases not matched to a gene: 9. Germline assignment: CDR1 SGHVS and CDR2 FQNEAQ. Input material: peripheral blood. The chain couples TRBV7-8 to TRBJ2-1, with 8 bases fitting TRBD1. The sequence derives from a woman of 80 years or more with acute or convalescent COVID-19. CDR3 amino acids: CASSDPDRAANEQFF. CDR3 nucleotides: TGTGCCAGCAGCGACCCGGACAGGGCAGCCAATGAGCAGTTCTTC.